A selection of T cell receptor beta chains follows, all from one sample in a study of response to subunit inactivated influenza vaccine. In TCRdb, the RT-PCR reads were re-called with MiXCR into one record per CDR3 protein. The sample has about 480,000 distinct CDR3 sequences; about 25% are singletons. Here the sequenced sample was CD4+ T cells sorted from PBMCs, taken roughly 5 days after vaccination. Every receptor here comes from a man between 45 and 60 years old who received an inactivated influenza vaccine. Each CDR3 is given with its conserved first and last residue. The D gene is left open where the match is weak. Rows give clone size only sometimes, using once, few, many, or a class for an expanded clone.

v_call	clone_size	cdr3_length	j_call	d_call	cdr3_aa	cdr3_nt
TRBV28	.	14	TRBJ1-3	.	CASSLSPAGNTIYF	TGTGCCAGCAGTTTAAGTCCAGCTGGAAACACCATATATTTT
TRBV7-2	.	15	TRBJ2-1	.	CASSFRTGNYNEQFF	TGTGCCAGCAGCTTCCGAACAGGGAACTACAATGAGCAGTTCTTC
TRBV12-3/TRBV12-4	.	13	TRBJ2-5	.	CASRWGGAETQYF	TGTGCCAGCAGGTGGGGGGGCGCGGAGACCCAGTACTTC
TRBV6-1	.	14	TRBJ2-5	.	CASSEWRGRETQYF	TGTGCCAGCAGTGAATGGCGGGGGCGAGAGACCCAGTACTTC
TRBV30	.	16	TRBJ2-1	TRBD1	CAWSPSGTGVFNEQFF	TGTGCCTGGAGTCCCTCCGGGACAGGGGTTTTCAATGAGCAGTTCTTC
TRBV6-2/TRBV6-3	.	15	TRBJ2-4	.	CASSYAQVAKNIQYF	TGTGCCAGCAGTTACGCGCAGGTAGCCAAAAACATTCAGTACTTC
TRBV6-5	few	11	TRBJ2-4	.	CASSYRGTQYF	TGTGCCAGCAGTTACAGGGGGACACAGTACTTC
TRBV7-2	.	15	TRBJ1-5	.	CASSLRGGIEQPQHF	TGTGCCAGCAGCTTACGTGGGGGTATCGAGCAGCCCCAGCATTTT
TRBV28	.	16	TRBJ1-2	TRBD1	CASSDNLGQGVKGYTF	TGTGCCAGCAGTGATAACCTGGGACAGGGGGTAAAGGGCTACACCTTC
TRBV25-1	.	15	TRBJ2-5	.	CASSESYRGGETQYF	TGTGCCAGCAGTGAATCCTACAGGGGGGGAGAGACCCAGTACTTC
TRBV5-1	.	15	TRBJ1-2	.	CASSLDSLANYGYTF	TGCGCCAGCAGCTTGGACAGTCTTGCTAACTATGGCTACACCTTC
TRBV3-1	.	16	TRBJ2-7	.	CASSQGGGAGFNEQYF	TGTGCCAGCAGCCAAGGGGGTGGGGCCGGCTTCAACGAGCAGTACTTC
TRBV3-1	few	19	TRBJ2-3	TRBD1	CASSVDAYPTGASGHTQYF	TGTGCCAGCAGCGTAGACGCCTACCCGACAGGGGCCTCAGGACATACGCAGTATTTT
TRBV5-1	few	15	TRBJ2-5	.	CASSLITTTQETQYF	TGCGCCAGCAGCTTGATTACTACTACACAAGAGACCCAGTACTTC
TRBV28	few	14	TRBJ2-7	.	CASRTGQNIYEQYF	TGTGCCAGCAGGACGGGACAAAACATTTACGAGCAGTACTTC
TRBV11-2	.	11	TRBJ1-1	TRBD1	CASSQSGTAFF	TGTGCCAGCAGCCAAAGCGGGACAGCCTTCTTT
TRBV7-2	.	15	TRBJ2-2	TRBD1	CASSPGGLATGELFF	TGTGCCAGCAGCCCAGGGGGTCTTGCCACCGGGGAGCTGTTTTTT
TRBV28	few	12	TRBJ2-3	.	CASRPSTDTQYF	TGTGCCAGCAGGCCTAGCACAGATACGCAGTATTTT
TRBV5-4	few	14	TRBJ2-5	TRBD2	CATRTSGFQETQYF	TGTGCCACCAGGACTAGCGGTTTTCAAGAGACCCAGTACTTC
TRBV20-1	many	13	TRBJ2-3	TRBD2	CSERAGVTDTQYF	TGCAGTGAGCGGGCGGGAGTAACAGATACGCAGTATTTT
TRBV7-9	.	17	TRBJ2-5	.	CASSLVQGRRLKETQYF	TGTGCCAGCAGCTTAGTACAGGGAAGAAGGTTGAAAGAGACCCAGTACTTC
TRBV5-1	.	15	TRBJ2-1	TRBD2	CASSLLAGDYNEQFF	TGCGCCAGCAGCTTGCTAGCGGGAGACTACAATGAGCAGTTCTTC
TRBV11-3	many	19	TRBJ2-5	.	CASSFRVAGSLRPQETQYF	TGTGCCAGCAGCTTTCGAGTGGCGGGAAGTCTCCGGCCCCAAGAGACCCAGTACTTC
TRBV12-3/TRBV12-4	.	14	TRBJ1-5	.	CASSLMSDRGPQHF	TGTGCCAGCAGTTTAATGTCAGACCGCGGGCCCCAGCATTTT
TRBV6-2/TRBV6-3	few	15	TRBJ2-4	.	CASIPGALTKNIQYF	TGTGCCAGCATCCCCGGGGCCCTAACCAAAAACATTCAGTACTTC
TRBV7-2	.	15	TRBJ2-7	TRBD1	CASSLRDRGDYEQYF	TGTGCCAGCAGCTTAAGGGACAGGGGGGACTACGAGCAGTACTTC
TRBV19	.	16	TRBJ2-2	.	CASKTGGSSNTGELFF	TGTGCCAGTAAAACCGGGGGCAGCTCGAACACCGGGGAGCTGTTTTTT
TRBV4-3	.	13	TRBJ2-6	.	CASSQDSRTLLTF	TGCGCCAGCAGCCAAGATTCCCGCACCCTTCTGACTTTC
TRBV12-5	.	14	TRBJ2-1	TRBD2	CASGFGLADNEQFF	TGTGCTAGTGGTTTCGGACTAGCGGACAATGAGCAGTTCTTC
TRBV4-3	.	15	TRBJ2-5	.	CASSQVQNRQETQYF	TGCGCCAGCAGCCAAGTTCAGAACAGACAAGAGACCCAGTACTTC
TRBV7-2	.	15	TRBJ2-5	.	CASSLEASRSETQYF	TGTGCCAGCAGCTTAGAGGCCTCTAGATCGGAGACCCAGTACTTC
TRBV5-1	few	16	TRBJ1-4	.	CASSLVAAATNEKLFF	TGCGCCAGCAGCTTGGTCGCGGCTGCAACTAATGAAAAACTGTTTTTT
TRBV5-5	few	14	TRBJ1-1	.	CASSSWEGNTEAFF	TGTGCCAGCAGCTCGTGGGAGGGGAACACTGAAGCTTTCTTT
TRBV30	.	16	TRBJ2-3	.	CAWSVPRKASTDTQYF	TGTGCCTGGAGTGTACCGCGAAAAGCTAGCACAGATACGCAGTATTTT
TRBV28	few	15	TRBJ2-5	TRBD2	CASSSGTSGGKTQYF	TGTGCCAGCAGTTCAGGGACTAGCGGGGGAAAGACCCAGTACTTC
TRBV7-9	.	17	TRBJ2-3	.	CASSPREAQLQPGTQYF	TGTGCCAGCAGCCCGAGGGAGGCACAGTTGCAACCCGGTACGCAGTATTTT